These T cell receptor beta chains were read from a single sample in a study of Graves' ophthalmopathy and Graves' hyperthyroidism. TCRdb passed the multiplex PCR reads through MiXCR, listing each CDR3 protein once. The repertoire holds 620,000 or so distinct CDR3 sequences, with 22% as singletons. The sample was peripheral blood. The receptors originated from a woman between 18 and 29 years old with stable Graves' hyperthyroidism. Some clones in this sample may be carry-over from other donors' samples. Both conserved end residues are part of each CDR3.

length: 14
V: TRBV7-9
CDR3: CASSLEVTGAEAFF

length: 15
V: TRBV5-5
CDR3: CASSLRDSEAYEQYF

length: 15
V: TRBV20-1
CDR3: CSARGGLAGSETQYF

length: 14
V: TRBV6-5
CDR3: CASSPAHSNQPQHF

length: 13
V: TRBV6-4
CDR3: CASSDSEAGELFF

length: 15
V: TRBV7-2
CDR3: CASSLVTIEDTEAFF

length: 14
V: TRBV6-5
CDR3: CASSYSGNTGELFF

length: 15
V: TRBV6-5
CDR3: CASSTSTGGSYGYTF

length: 14
V: TRBV2
CDR3: CARGTGAGNQPQHF

length: 13
V: TRBV12-3/TRBV12-4
CDR3: CASRDSLRTEAFF

length: 12
V: TRBV11-2
CDR3: CASSYSMGELFF

length: 13
V: TRBV28
CDR3: CASSPPQNTEAFF

length: 14
V: TRBV28
CDR3: CASAGGTGANVLTF

length: 17
V: TRBV12-5
CDR3: CASGLVMGAGYNSPLHF

length: 19
V: TRBV6-2/TRBV6-3
CDR3: CASSYSKAPLPLFNQPQHF

length: 15
V: TRBV7-2
CDR3: CASSLVTGAPTEQYF

length: 16
V: TRBV27
CDR3: CASSLSRFGRNTEAFF

length: 14
V: TRBV6-5
CDR3: CASSYDRVQETQYF

length: 13
V: TRBV12-3/TRBV12-4
CDR3: CASSFWGLQPQHF

length: 15
V: TRBV6-5
CDR3: CASSYSLGLQETQYF

length: 15
V: TRBV19
CDR3: CASSPRDTGDYGYTF

length: 14
V: TRBV12-3/TRBV12-4
CDR3: CASRPGGGAYEQYF

length: 14
V: TRBV30
CDR3: CAWSVGRGRTEAFF

length: 16
V: TRBV7-2
CDR3: CASSLAVTRAGETQYF

length: 18
V: TRBV5-1
CDR3: CASSSTGVQGRIDYGYTF

length: 15
V: TRBV6-1
CDR3: CASSPPTDGKGEAFF

length: 14
V: TRBV27
CDR3: CASSLLTSGDEQYF

length: 13
V: TRBV6-1
CDR3: CASSERGEGGYTF

length: 11
V: TRBV20-1
CDR3: CSVTGPDEQYF

length: 11
V: TRBV7-2
CDR3: CASSLVLEQYF

length: 16
V: TRBV3-1
CDR3: CASSQAGHRGGYGYTF

length: 17
V: TRBV15
CDR3: CATSRGPTNRDGTEAFF

length: 14
V: TRBV7-2
CDR3: CASCSLGVDTEAFF

length: 13
V: TRBV29-1
CDR3: CSVATGGASGYTF

length: 13
V: TRBV11-2
CDR3: CASRNRGSSPLHF

length: 14
V: TRBV28
CDR3: CASSKTTYQETQYF

length: 14
V: TRBV6-1
CDR3: CASRPDQGLQPQHF

length: 19
V: TRBV28
CDR3: CASSSAVRGRVPAIETQYF

length: 15
V: TRBV28
CDR3: CASSYRQDSRETQYF

length: 12
V: TRBV6-2/TRBV6-3
CDR3: CASSYSGVVAFF

length: 13
V: TRBV12-3/TRBV12-4
CDR3: CASGPLGNTEAFF

length: 12
V: TRBV11-2
CDR3: CASRKAGGRAFF

length: 14
V: TRBV6-1
CDR3: CASKTRGGNYGYTF

length: 14
V: TRBV19
CDR3: CASSRPSLNYGYTF

length: 14
V: TRBV7-9
CDR3: CASRPDMNTGELFF

length: 15
V: TRBV28
CDR3: CASSPRLRGLGKQYF